One and the same sample provided the 3 T cell receptor beta chains below, sequenced in a study of T-cell memory formation after mild COVID-19. TCRdb ran MiXCR on the 5' RACE reads and lists one entry per CDR3 protein. The data hold roughly 510,000 distinct CDR3 sequences, with approximately 15% observed a single time. Sample: PBMCs or a T cell subset sorted from them (not recorded which). Every receptor here comes from an adult woman who had mild COVID-19 (a few samples of this study predate the infection). Cell type and time point are not known.

In its sample, this clonotype was seen a few times. V is TRBV30 and J is TRBJ2-1; no clear D. This CDR3 region has 12 residues. Between the trimmed V and J ends, which lost 3 bases and 6 bases, there was a span of 9 bases. Germline V gene sequence: CDR1 GTSNPN, CDR2 SVGIG (reference sequence). DNA of the CDR3: TGTGCCTGGAGCGATAGCAGCAATGAGCAGTTCTTC. This gives the protein CAWSDSSNEQFF.

The chain employs TRBV24-1 and TRBJ2-7, with D unclear. The germline gives CDR1 KGHDR, CDR2 SFDVKD. The CDR3 has 15 amino acids. The ends were cut back, 5 bases at V and 2 bases at J, with 15 bases in the middle. The chain's CDR3 is CATSAPLEVPYEQYF. Here the CDR3 DNA reads TGTGCCACCAGTGCCCCGCTGGAAGTCCCCTACGAGCAGTACTTC.

This clonotype was found a few times. The CDR3 coding sequence is TGTGCCAGCAGTCCCGGAGGGAACAGTTATAACACTGAAGCTTTCTTT. Encoded protein: CASSPGGNSYNTEAFF. The chain links TRBV7-9 to TRBJ1-1, with D hard to call. This CDR3 has 16 amino acids. Trimming cost V 6 bases and J 2 bases, with 19 bases left between them. Germline CDR1 SEHNR, CDR2 FQNEAQ (reference sequence).